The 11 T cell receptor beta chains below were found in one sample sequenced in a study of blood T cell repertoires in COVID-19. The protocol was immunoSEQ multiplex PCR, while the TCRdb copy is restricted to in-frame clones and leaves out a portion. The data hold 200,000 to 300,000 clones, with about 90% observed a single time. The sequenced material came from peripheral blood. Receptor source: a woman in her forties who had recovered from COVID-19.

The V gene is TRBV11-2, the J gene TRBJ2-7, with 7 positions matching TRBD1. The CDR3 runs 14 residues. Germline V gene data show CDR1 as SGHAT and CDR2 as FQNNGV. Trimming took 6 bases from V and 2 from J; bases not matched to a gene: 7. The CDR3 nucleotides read TGTGCCAGCAGTTTTAGACAGGGCCCCTACGAGCAGTACTTC. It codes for CASSFRQGPYEQYF.

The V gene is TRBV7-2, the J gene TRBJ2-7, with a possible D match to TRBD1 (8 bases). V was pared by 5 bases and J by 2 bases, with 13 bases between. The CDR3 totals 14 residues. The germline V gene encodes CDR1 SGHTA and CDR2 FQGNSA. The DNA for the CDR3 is TGTGCCAGCAGCCGGGGGGACAGGACCTACGAGCAGTACTTC. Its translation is CASSRGDRTYEQYF.

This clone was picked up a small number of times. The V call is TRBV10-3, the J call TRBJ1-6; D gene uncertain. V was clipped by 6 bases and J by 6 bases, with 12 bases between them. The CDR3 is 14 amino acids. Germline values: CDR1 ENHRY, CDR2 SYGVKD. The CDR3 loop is CAIRANLFNSPLHF. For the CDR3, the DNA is TGTGCCATCAGGGCCAATCTTTTTAATTCACCCCTCCACTTT.

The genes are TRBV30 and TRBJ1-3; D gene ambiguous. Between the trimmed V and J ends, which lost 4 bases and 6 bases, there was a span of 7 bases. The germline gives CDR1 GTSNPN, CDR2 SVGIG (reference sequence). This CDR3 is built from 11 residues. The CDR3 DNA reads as TGTGCCTGGACTTCGGTAAACACCATATATTTT. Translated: CAWTSVNTIYF.

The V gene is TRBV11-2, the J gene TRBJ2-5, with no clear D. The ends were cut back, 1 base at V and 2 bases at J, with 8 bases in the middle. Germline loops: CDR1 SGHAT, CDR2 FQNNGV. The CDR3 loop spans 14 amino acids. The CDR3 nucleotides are TGTGCCAGCAGCTTAGCGGCTAGACAAGAGACCCAGTACTTC. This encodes CASSLAARQETQYF.

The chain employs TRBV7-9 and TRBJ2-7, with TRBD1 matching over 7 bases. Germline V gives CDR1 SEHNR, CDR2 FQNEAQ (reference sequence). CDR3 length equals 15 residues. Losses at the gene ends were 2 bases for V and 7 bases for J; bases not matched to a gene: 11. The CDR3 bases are TGTGCCAGCAGCTTACTAGCTACAGGGGCGTCGGAGCAGTACTTC. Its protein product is CASSLLATGASEQYF. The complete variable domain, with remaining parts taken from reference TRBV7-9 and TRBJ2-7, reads DTGVSQNPRHKITKRGQNVTFRCDPISEHNRLYWYRQTLGQGPEFLTYFQNEAQLEKSRLLSDRFSAERPKGSFSTLEIQRTEQGDSAMYLCASSLLATGASEQYFGPGTRLTVT.

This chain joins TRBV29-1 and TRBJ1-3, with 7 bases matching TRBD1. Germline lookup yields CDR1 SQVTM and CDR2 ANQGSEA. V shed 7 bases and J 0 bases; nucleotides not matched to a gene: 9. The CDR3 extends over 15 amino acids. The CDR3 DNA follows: TGCAGCGCCGAGCGGACAGGTTTCTCTGGAAACACCATATATTTT. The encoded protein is CSAERTGFSGNTIYF.

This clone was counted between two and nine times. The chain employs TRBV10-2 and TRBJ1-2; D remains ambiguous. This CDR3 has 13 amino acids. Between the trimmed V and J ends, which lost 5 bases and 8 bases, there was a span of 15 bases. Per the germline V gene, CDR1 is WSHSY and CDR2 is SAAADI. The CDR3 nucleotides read TGCGCCAGCAGTCCCTCTGGGCAAGAGGGCTACACCTTC. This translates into CASSPSGQEGYTF.

In nucleotides, the CDR3 is TGTGCCATCAGTGACTATATGGGGCTGCTCTATGGCTACACCTTC. This codes for CAISDYMGLLYGYTF. The chain joins TRBV10-3 to TRBJ1-2; D may be TRBD1 (5 bases). The V gene lost 3 bases and the J gene lost 4 bases, with 15 bases spanning the gap. Germline loops: CDR1 ENHRY, CDR2 SYGVKD. There are 15 residues in the CDR3.

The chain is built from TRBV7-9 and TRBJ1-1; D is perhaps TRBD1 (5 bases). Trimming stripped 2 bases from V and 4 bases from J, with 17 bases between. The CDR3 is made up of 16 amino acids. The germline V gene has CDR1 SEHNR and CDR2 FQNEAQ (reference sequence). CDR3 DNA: TGTGCCAGCAGCTTATCTTGGGGCAGCTTGAGCACTGAAGCTTTCTTT. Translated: CASSLSWGSLSTEAFF.

The chain's CDR3 is CASRDPRGNTEAFF. CDR3 in DNA: TGTGCCAGCAGGGACCCACGGGGGAACACTGAAGCTTTCTTT. The chain combines TRBV2 with TRBJ1-1; unclear D gene. From germline, CDR1 is SNHLY and CDR2 FYNNEI. V lost 6 bases to trimming and J lost 1 base, with 12 bases between them. This CDR3 has 14 amino acids.